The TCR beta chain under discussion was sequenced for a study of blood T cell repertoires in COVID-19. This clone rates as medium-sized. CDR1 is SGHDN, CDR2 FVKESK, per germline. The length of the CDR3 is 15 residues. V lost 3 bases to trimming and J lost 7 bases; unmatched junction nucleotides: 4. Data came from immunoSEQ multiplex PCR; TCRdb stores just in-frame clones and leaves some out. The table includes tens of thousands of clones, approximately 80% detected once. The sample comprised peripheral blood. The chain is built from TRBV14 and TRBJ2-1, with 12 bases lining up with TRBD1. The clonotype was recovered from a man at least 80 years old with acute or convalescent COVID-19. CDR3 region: CASSQPGQGANEQFF. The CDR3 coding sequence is TGTGCCAGCAGCCAGCCGGGACAGGGGGCAAATGAGCAGTTCTTC.